This TCR beta chain was sequenced for a study of blood T cell repertoires in COVID-19. Germline CDR1 KGHSH, CDR2 LQKENI. V lost 3 bases to trimming and J lost 0 bases; unmatched junction nucleotides: 22. This CDR3 is built from 23 residues. Using immunoSEQ multiplex PCR, the repertoire was profiled, and TCRdb retains in-frame clones only, with some absent. The sample lists about 180,000 clones, roughly 84% occurring once. The chain is built from TRBV18 and TRBJ1-3; 11 bases are shared with TRBD1. Sequenced material: peripheral blood. This TCR was sampled from a young man with active or convalescent COVID-19. CDR3 in DNA: TGTGCCAGCTCACCTACTATACTTCCAACCGGGACAGGGGGTCCCATCTCTGGAAACACCATATATTTT. Residues: CASSPTILPTGTGGPISGNTIYF.